Here is one TCR beta chain with its context. The target antigen is unknown. This may stem from a read error, because a much larger clone lies one nucleotide away. This sample is part of a study of Graves' ophthalmopathy and Graves' hyperthyroidism. Whole-study findings and limits: A roughly 84% specificity and about 90% sensitivity were achieved by a 13-signature model that separated ophthalmopathy from stable hyperthyroidism. The model flagged ophthalmopathy progression at approximately 70% sensitivity and 72% to 85% specificity.

TCR beta CDR3 amplification used RNA transcripts. The first round was an RT-PCR with HTBI primers, and the second round was a multiplex PCR. TCRdb re-called the multiplex PCR reads through MiXCR, storing one row per CDR3 protein. Of roughly 700,000 distinct CDR3 sequences detected, 35% to 50% appear once; the ten largest clones hold 44%. CDR1 is SNHLY and CDR2 is FYNNEI in the germline V gene. There are 13 residues in the CDR3. J is TRBJ2-2 and V is TRBV2; D ambiguous. The sequenced material came from peripheral blood. This sequence originates from an adult man with Graves' ophthalmopathy. CDR3 region: CPSSLGSAGELFF. The DNA of the CDR3 is TGTCCCAGCAGTCTAGGGTCGGCCGGGGAGCTGTTTTTT.